Below are 14 T cell receptor beta chains sequenced from a single sample in a study of T cells in Graves' hyperthyroidism and ophthalmopathy (dated by TCRdb to the late 2010s). Libraries were made using multiplex PCR. Sequencing used an Illumina HiSeq 2000. Amplification of TCR beta CDR3 regions was carried out from RNA transcripts. The TCR CDR3 was subjected to a first round of RT-PCR using the HTBI primer set and the Qiagen OneStep RT-PCR kit. TCRdb applied fastp at Q25 and MiXCR to the public reads, then kept only in-frame beta chains. Rows merge per CDR3 protein into single entries with the most common DNA and genes. This sample gives approximately 370,000 distinct CDR3 sequences in total; approximately 15% of them show up just once. The ten biggest clones cover 30% to 35% of the sample. Material for sequencing was blood. These receptors all stem from a woman in her 30s with Graves' hyperthyroidism.

The sample holds many counts of this clonotype. This rearrangement joins TRBV20-1 to TRBJ2-3; no definite D call. Trimming left V 0 bases short and J 2 bases short, with 6 bases between. The CDR3 length is 13 residues. Per germline, CDR1 DFQATT and CDR2 SNEGSKA (reference sequence). CDR3 sequence (DNA): TGCAGTGCTAGAGACTTAGCCACAGATACGCAGTATTTT. Amino acids: CSARDLATDTQYF.

The chain couples TRBV6-1 to TRBJ2-1; D perhaps matches TRBD2 (6 bases). CDR1 MNHNS and CDR2 SASEGT come from the germline V gene. The V end was cut by 6 bases, the J end by 2 bases, with 14 bases between. This CDR3 has 15 residues. CDR3 nucleotides: TGTGCCAGCAGAACTAGCTGGGGGGCCTACAATGAGCAGTTCTTC. Protein: CASRTSWGAYNEQFF.

V and J are TRBV18 and TRBJ2-1, with TRBD1 matching 7 bases. This CDR3 contains 15 residues. In germline, CDR1 is KGHSH, CDR2 LQKENI. Germline trimming cut 0 bases from V and 6 bases from J; bases unmatched to any gene: 5. The CDR3 is CASSPPGTAFNEQFF. As DNA, the CDR3 is TGTGCCAGCTCACCACCGGGGACAGCCTTCAATGAGCAGTTCTTC.

In this sample, this clonotype turned up many times. The rearrangement uses TRBV2 and TRBJ2-1; D unclear. This CDR3 is built from 11 residues. The V and J ends lost 4 bases and 10 bases respectively, with 8 bases between them. Per the germline V gene, CDR1 is SNHLY and CDR2 is FYNNEI. CDR3 in amino acids: CASSGILEQFF. The CDR3 DNA follows: TGTGCCAGCAGTGGGATACTCGAGCAGTTCTTC.

This clonotype was detected ten times or more. The CDR3 DNA sequence: TGTGCCAGCAGCCCGGACAGTTCCCGAACTGAAGCTTTCTTT. Its translation: CASSPDSSRTEAFF. The chain combines TRBV11-2 with TRBJ1-1; possibly TRBD1 for D (6 bases). Trimming took 5 bases from V and 5 from J, leaving 15 bases between them. The CDR3 has 14 residues. CDR1 SGHAT and CDR2 FQNNGV come from the germline V gene.

This clonotype was counted between two and nine times. V is TRBV12-3 or TRBV12-4 and J is TRBJ2-2, with 14 bases matching TRBD2. CDR3 size: 15 residues. V shed 11 bases and J 1 base; nucleotides not matched to a gene: 3. The CDR3 sequence: CAEGTSGRNTGELFF. The CDR3 DNA sequence: TGTGCCGAGGGGACTAGCGGGAGGAACACCGGGGAGCTGTTTTTT.

This clonotype has just a few counts. V and J are TRBV30 and TRBJ2-2; TRBD2 might be the D (6 bases). The CDR3 totals 15 residues. From germline, CDR1 is GTSNPN and CDR2 SVGIG (reference sequence). Deletions cut 4 bases from V and 15 bases from J, with 27 bases between. This CDR3 reads CAWTPGVYNGGVVFF. In DNA form, the CDR3 reads TGTGCCTGGACCCCTGGCGTATATAACGGAGGGGTGGTGTTTTTT. Full variable domain (outside the CDR3, taken from reference TRBV30 and TRBJ2-2): SQTIHQWPATLVQPVGSPLSLECTVEGTSNPNLYWYRQAAGRGLQLLFYSVGIGQISSEVPQNLSASRPQDRQFILSSKKLLLSDSGFYLCAWTPGVYNGGVVFFGEGSRLTVL.

This clonotype turned up a few times. The chain links TRBV5-5 to TRBJ2-1, with 13 bases identical to TRBD2. The V gene's germline CDR1 is SGHKS and CDR2 YYEKEE (reference sequence). This CDR3 contains 16 residues. Germline trimming cut 2 bases from V and 7 bases from J; bases unmatched to any gene: 6. For the CDR3, the DNA is TGTGCCAGCAGCTTAAATCCGACTAGCGGGAGGAATGAGCAGTTCTTC. Encoded protein: CASSLNPTSGRNEQFF.

The V and J genes are TRBV7-2 and TRBJ1-4, with 8 bases identical to TRBD1. This CDR3 is built from 15 residues. Germline V gene sequence: CDR1 SGHTA, CDR2 FQGNSA. J lost 6 bases, V lost 1 base, and 4 bases had no gene match. The CDR3 region has the DNA TGTGCCAGCAGCTTAGTAGGACAGGGATATGAAAAACTGTTTTTT. Amino acid sequence: CASSLVGQGYEKLFF.

This clonotype was detected ten times or more. The chain recombines TRBV5-1 with TRBJ1-4, with 7 nucleotides matching TRBD1. The germline gives CDR1 SGHRS, CDR2 YFSETQ. With 4 bases clipped from V and 10 bases from J, the junction kept 13 bases outside the gene matches. The CDR3 consists of 15 residues. This CDR3 reads CASSPRGDRGGKLFF. The CDR3 coding sequence is TGCGCCAGCAGCCCGCGTGGGGACAGAGGAGGAAAACTGTTTTTT.

This clonotype was detected only a few times. V and J are TRBV27 and TRBJ1-2; 8 nucleotides align to TRBD1. J gave up 8 bases and V 5 bases, and 10 bases lay outside the gene matches. Germline lookup yields CDR1 MNHEY and CDR2 SMNVEV (reference sequence). This CDR3 has 14 residues. The CDR3 is CASSPLDRGGGYTF. In DNA form, the CDR3 reads TGTGCCAGCAGTCCCCTCGACAGGGGAGGCGGCTACACCTTC.

Regarding this clonotype: Since a much larger clone is just one base distant, this may be a read error. This chain joins TRBV7-2 and TRBJ2-3, with D unclear. Germline CDR1 reads SGHTA; CDR2 reads FQGNSA. The CDR3 has 14 amino acids. The CDR3 region is CASSSWSSRDTQYF. For the CDR3, the DNA is TGTGCCAGCAGCTCCTGGAGTAGCAGAGATACGCAGTATTTT.

This clonotype has a handful of counts. The chain carries TRBV9 and TRBJ2-2, with 8 bases that match TRBD2. The CDR3 loop spans 16 amino acids. Per germline, CDR1 SGDLS and CDR2 YYNGEE. The ends lost 0 bases at V and 4 bases at J; junction bases unmatched: 5. CDR3 protein: CASSVGLAGSTGELFF. The CDR3 nucleotides read TGTGCCAGCAGCGTAGGTTTAGCGGGGAGCACCGGGGAGCTGTTTTTT. Supplemented by reference TRBV9 and TRBJ2-2, the full variable domain reads DSGVTQTPKHLITATGQRVTLRCSPRSGDLSVYWYQQSLDQGLQFLIQYYNGEERAKGNILERFSAQQFPDLHSELNLSSLELGDSALYFCASSVGLAGSTGELFFGEGSRLTVL.

The chain joins TRBV7-8 to TRBJ1-3; D might be TRBD1 (5 bases). Germline CDR1 reads SGHVS; CDR2 reads FQNEAQ. V lost 5 bases and J lost 0, with 17 bases in between. The CDR3 runs 17 residues. The CDR3 sequence: CASSPPGVLISGNTIYF. CDR3 DNA sequence: TGTGCCAGCAGCCCCCCGGGGGTTCTCATCTCTGGAAACACCATATATTTT.